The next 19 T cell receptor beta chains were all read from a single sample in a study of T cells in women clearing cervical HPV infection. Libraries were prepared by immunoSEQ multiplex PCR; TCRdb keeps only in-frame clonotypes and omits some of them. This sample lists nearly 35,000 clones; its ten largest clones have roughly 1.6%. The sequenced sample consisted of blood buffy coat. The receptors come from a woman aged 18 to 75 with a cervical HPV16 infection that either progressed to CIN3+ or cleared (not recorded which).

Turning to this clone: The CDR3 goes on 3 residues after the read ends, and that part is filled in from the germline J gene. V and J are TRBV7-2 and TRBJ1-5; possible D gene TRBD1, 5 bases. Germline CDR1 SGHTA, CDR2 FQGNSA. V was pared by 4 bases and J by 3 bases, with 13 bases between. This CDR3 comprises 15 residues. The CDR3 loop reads CASSSGVGINQPQHF. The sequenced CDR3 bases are TGTGCCAGCAGCTCGGGGGTGGGGATCAATCAGCCC. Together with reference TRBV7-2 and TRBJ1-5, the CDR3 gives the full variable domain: GAGVSQSPSNKVTEKGKDVELRCDPISGHTALYWYRQSLGQGLEFLIYFQGNSAPDKSGLPSDRFSAERTGGSVSTLTIQRTQQEDSAVYLCASSSGVGINQPQHFGDGTRLSIL.

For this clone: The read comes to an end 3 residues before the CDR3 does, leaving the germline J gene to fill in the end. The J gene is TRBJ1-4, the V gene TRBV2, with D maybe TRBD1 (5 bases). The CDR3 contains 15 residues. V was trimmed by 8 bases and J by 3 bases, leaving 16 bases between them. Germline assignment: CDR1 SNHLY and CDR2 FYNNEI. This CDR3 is CASGSRPGPNEKLFF. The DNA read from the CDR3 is TGTGCCAGCGGAAGCCGTCCAGGGCCTAATGAAAAA.

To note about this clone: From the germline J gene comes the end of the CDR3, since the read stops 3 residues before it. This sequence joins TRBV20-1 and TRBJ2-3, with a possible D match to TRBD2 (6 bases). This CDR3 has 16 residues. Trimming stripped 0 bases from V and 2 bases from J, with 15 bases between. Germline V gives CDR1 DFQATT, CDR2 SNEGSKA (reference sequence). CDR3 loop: CSARDRGFGTTDTQYF. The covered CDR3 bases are TGCAGTGCTAGAGATCGGGGGTTTGGGACCACAGATACG.

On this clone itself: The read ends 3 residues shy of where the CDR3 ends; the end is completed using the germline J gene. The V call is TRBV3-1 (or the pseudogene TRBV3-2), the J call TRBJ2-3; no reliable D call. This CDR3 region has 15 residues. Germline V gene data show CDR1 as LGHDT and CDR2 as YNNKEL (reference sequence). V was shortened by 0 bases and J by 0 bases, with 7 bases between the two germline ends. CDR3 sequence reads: CASSQDAVSTDTQYF. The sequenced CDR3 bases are TGTGCCAGCAGCCAAGATGCGGTTAGCACAGATACG.

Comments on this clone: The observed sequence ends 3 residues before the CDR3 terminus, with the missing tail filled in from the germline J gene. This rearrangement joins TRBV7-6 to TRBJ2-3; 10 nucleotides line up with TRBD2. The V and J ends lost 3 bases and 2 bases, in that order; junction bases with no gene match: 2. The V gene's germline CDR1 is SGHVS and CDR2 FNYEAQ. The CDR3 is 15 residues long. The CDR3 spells CASSLLAGVTDTQYF. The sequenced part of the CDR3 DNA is TGTGCCAGCAGCTTGCTAGCGGGGGTCACAGATACG.

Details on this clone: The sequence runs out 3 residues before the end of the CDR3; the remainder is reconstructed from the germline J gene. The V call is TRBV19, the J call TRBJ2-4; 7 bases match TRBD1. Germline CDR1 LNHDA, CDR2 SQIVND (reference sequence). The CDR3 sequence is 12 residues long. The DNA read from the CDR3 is TGTGCCAGTAGTATTGACAGGGCTGGT. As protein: CASSIDRAG. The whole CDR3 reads CASSIDRAGQYF.

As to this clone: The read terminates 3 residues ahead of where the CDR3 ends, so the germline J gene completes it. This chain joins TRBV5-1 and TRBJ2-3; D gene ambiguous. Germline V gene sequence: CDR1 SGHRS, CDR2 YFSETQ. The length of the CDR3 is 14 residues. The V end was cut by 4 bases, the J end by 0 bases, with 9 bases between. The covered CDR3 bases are TGCGCCAGCAGCCCCGGTTGGAGCACAGATACG. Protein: CASSPGWSTDT. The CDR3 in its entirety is CASSPGWSTDTQYF.

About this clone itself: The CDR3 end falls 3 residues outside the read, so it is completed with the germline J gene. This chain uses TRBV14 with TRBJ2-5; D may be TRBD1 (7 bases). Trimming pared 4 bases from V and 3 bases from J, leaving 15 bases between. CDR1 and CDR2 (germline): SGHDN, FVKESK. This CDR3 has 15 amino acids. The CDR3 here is CASSPGGTVKETQYF. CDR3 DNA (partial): TGTGCCAGCAGCCCCGGAGGGACAGTAAAAGAGACC.

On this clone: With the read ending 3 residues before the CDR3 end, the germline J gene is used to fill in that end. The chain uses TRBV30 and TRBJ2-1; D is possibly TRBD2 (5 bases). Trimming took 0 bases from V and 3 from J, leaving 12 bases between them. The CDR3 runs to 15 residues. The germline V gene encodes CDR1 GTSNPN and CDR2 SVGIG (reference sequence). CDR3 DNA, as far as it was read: TGTGCCTGGAGTGTATTGATCCGGGGCTACAATGAG. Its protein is CAWSVLIRGYNE. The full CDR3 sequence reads CAWSVLIRGYNEQFF.

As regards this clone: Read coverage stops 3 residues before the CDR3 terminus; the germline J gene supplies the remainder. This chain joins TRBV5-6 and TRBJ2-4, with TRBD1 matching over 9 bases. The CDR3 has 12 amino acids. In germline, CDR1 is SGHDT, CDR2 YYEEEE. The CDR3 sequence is CASSLLTGGQYF. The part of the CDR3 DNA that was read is TGTGCCAGCAGCTTGTTGACAGGGGGT.

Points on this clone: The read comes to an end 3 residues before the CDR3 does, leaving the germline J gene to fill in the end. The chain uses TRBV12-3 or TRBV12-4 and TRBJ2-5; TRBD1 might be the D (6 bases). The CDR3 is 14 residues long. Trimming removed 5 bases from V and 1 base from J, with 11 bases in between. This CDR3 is CASSPDRSQETQYF. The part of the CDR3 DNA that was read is TGTGCCAGCAGTCCAGACAGGAGCCAAGAGACC.

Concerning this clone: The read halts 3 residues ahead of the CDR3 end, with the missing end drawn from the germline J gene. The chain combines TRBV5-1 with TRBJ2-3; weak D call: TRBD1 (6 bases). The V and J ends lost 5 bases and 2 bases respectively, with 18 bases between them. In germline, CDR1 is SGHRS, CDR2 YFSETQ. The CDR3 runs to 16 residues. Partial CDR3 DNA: TGCGCCAGCAGTCCCACAGGGCAGCGGAACACAGATACG. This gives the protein CASSPTGQRNTDT. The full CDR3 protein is CASSPTGQRNTDTQYF.

The CDR3 DNA, read in part, is TGCGCCAGCAGCTTGGCCGGGACAGCACAGACAGATACG. It codes for CASSLAGTAQTDT. The entire CDR3 sequence reads CASSLAGTAQTDTQYF. The V gene is TRBV5-1, the J gene TRBJ2-3; 7 bases match TRBD1. The missing CDR3 end, 3 residues past where the read stops, is filled in from the germline J gene. Germline loops: CDR1 SGHRS, CDR2 YFSETQ. The length of the CDR3 is 16 residues. The V and J ends lost 0 bases and 3 bases, in that order; junction bases with no gene match: 7.

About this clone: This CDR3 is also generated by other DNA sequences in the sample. CDR3 region: CASSPQGIGEAFF. The covered CDR3 bases are TGTGCCAGCAGCCCACAGGGAATCGGAGAG. V is TRBV6-2 or TRBV6-3 and J is TRBJ1-1, with TRBD1 as a possible D gene (6 bases). The read halts 3 residues ahead of the CDR3 end, with the missing end drawn from the germline J gene. Germline V gene data show CDR1 as MNHEY and CDR2 as SVGEGT. The CDR3 loop spans 13 amino acids.

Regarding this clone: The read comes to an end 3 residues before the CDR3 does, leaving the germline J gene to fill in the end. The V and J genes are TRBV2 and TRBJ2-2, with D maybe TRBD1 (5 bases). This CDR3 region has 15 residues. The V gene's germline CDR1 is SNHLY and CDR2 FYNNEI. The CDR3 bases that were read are TGTGCCAGCACCCCCGGACAAGACCGTAATGAAAAG. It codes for CASTPGQDRNEK. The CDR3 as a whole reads CASTPGQDRNEKLFF.

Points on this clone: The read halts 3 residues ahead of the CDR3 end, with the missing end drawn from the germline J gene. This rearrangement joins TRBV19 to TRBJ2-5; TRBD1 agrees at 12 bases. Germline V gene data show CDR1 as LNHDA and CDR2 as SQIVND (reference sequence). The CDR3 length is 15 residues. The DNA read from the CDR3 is TGTGCCAGTAGGGGACAGGGGGCGAGCACAGATACC. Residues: CASRGQGASTDT. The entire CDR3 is CASRGQGASTDTQYF.

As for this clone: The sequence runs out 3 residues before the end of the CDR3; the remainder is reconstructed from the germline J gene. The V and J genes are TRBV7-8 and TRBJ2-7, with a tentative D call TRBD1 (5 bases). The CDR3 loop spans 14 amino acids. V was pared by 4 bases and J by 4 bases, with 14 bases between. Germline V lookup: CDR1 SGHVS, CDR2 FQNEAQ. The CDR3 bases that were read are TGTGCCAGCAGCTCTCTAAAGGGGCGATACGAG. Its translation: CASSSLKGRYE. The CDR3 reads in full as CASSSLKGRYEQYF.

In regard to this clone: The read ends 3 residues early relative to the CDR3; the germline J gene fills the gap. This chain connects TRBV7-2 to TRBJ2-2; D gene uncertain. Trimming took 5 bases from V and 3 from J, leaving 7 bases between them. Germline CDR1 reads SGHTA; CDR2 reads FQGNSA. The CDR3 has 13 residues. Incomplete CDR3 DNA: TGTGCCAGCAGCCTCTATTACACCGGGGAG. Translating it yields CASSLYYTGE. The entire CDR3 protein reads CASSLYYTGELFF. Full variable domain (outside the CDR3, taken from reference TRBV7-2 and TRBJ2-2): GAGVSQSPSNKVTEKGKDVELRCDPISGHTALYWYRQSLGQGLEFLIYFQGNSAPDKSGLPSDRFSAERTGGSVSTLTIQRTQQEDSAVYLCASSLYYTGELFFGEGSRLTVL.

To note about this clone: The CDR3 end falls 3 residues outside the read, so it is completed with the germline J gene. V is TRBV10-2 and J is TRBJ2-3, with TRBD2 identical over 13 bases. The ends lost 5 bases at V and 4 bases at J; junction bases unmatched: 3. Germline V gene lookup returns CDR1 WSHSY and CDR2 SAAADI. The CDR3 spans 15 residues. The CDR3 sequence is CASSTGTSGADTQYF. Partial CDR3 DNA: TGCGCCAGCAGTACCGGGACTAGCGGGGCAGATACG.